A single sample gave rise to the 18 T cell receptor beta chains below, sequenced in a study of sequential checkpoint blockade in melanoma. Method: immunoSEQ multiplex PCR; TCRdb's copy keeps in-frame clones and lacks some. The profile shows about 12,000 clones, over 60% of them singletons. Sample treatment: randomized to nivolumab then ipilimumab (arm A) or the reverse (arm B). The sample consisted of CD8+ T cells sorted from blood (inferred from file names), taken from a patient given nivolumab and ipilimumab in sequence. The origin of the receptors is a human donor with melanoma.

CDR3 in amino acids: CSVPQGDTEAFF. The CDR3, as DNA: TGCAGCGTCCCCCAGGGGGATACTGAAGCTTTCTTT. The rearrangement uses TRBV29-1 and TRBJ1-1; 7 nucleotides line up with TRBD1. V was clipped by 6 bases and J by 5 bases; unmatched bases: 6. The CDR3 extends over 12 amino acids. Germline V CDR1 and CDR2: SQVTM, ANQGSEA.

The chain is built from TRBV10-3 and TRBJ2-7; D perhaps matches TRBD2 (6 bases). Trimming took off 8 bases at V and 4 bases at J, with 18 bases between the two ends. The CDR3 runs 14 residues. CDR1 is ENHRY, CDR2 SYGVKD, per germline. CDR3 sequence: CAIGTAVGGYEQYF. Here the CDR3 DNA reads TGTGCCATCGGGACCGCCGTAGGAGGGTACGAGCAGTACTTC.

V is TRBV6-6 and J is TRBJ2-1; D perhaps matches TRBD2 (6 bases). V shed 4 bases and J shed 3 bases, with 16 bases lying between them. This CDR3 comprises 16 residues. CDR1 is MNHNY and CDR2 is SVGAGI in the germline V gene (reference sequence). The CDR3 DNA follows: TGTGCCAGCAGTTCCCTCAGGTGGGGGGACTACAATGAGCAGTTCTTC. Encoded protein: CASSSLRWGDYNEQFF.

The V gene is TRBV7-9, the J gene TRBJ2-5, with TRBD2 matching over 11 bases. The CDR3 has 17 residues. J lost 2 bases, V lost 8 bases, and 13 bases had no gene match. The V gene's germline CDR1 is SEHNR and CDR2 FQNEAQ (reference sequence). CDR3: CASGPEGTSGNQETQYF. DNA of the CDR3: TGTGCCAGCGGACCCGAGGGGACTAGCGGAAATCAAGAGACCCAGTACTTC. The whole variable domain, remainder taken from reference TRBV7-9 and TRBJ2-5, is DTGVSQNPRHKITKRGQNVTFRCDPISEHNRLYWYRQTLGQGPEFLTYFQNEAQLEKSRLLSDRFSAERPKGSFSTLEIQRTEQGDSAMYLCASGPEGTSGNQETQYFGPGTRLLVL.

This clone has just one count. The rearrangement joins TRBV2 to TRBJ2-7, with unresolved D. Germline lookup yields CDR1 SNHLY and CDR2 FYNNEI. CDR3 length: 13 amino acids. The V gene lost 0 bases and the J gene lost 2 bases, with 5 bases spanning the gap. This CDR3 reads CASSEARAYEQYF. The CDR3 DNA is TGTGCCAGCAGTGAAGCCCGGGCCTACGAGCAGTACTTC.

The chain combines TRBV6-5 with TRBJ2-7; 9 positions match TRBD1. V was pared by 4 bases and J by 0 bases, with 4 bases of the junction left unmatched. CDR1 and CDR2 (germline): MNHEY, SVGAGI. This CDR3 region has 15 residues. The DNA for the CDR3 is TGTGCCAGCAGTTTACAGGGGGCTGGCTCCTACGAGCAGTACTTC. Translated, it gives CASSLQGAGSYEQYF.

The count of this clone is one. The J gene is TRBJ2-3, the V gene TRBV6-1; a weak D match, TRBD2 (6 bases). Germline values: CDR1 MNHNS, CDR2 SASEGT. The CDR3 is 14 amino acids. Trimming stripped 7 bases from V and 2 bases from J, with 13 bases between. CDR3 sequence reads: CASNGGNPTDTQYF. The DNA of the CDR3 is TGTGCCAGCAATGGCGGGAACCCCACAGATACGCAGTATTTT.

As DNA, the CDR3 is TGTGCCAGCAGCCCAAGCGGGAAAAGGGATGAGCAGTTCTTC. This codes for CASSPSGKRDEQFF. The chain recombines TRBV9 with TRBJ2-1, with 7 bases aligning to TRBD2. V shed 4 bases, J shed 8 bases, and the junction held 9 bases outside the gene matches. This CDR3 is 14 amino acids long. Germline CDR1 reads SGDLS; CDR2 reads YYNGEE.

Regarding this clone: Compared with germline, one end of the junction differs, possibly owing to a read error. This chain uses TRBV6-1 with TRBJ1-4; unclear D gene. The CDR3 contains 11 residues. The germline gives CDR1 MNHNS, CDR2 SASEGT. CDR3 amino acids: CASSEVARIDF. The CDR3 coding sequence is TGTGCCAGCAGTGAAGTGGCCAGGATAGATTTT.

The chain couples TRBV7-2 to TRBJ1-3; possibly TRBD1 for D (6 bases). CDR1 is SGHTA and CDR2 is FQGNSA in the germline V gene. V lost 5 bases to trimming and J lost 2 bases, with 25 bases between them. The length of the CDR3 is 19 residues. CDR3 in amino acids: CASSPDRLNFWVAGNTIYF. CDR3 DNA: TGTGCCAGCAGCCCCGACAGGCTTAACTTCTGGGTTGCTGGAAACACCATATATTTT.

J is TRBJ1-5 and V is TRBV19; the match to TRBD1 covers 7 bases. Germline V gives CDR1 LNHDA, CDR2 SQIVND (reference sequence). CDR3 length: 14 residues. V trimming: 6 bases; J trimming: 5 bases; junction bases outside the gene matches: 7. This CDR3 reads CASSTGTVDQPQHF. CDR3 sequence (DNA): TGTGCCAGTAGCACCGGGACAGTTGATCAGCCCCAGCATTTT.

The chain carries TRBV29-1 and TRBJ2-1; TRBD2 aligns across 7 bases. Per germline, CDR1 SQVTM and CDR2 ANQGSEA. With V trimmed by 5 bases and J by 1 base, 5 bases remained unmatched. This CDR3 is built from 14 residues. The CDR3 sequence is CSVNAGVSYNEQFF. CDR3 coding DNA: TGCAGCGTTAATGCGGGAGTTTCCTACAATGAGCAGTTCTTC.

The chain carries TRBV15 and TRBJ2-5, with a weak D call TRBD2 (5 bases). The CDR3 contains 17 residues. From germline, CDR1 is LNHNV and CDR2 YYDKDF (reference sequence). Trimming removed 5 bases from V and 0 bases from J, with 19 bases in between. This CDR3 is CATSSTPDYRDQETQYF. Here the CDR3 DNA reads TGTGCCACCAGCTCCACGCCAGACTACCGGGACCAAGAGACCCAGTACTTC. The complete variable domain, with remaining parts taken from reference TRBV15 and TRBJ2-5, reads DAMVIQNPRYQVTQFGKPVTLSCSQTLNHNVMYWYQQKSSQAPKLLFHYYDKDFNNEADTPDNFQSRRPNTSFCFLDIRSPGLGDTAMYLCATSSTPDYRDQETQYFGPGTRLLVL.

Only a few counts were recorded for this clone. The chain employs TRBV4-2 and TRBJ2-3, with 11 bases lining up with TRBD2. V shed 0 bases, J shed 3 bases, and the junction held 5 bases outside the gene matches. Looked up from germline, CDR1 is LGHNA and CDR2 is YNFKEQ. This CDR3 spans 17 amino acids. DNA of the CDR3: TGTGCCAGCAGCCAAGAGCTAGCGGGAGGCGGAACAGATACGCAGTATTTT. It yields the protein CASSQELAGGGTDTQYF.

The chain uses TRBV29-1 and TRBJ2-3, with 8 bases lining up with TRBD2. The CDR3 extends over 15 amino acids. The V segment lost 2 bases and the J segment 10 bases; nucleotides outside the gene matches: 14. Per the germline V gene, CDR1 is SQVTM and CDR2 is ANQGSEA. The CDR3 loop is CSVELATSGSVAQYF. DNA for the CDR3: TGCAGCGTTGAATTGGCGACCAGCGGGAGTGTGGCGCAGTATTTT.

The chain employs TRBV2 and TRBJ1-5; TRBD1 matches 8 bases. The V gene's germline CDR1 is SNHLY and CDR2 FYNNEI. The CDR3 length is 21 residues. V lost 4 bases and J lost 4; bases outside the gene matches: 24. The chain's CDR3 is CASSGEPDRGGVGPSNQPQHF. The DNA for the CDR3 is TGTGCCAGCAGTGGTGAACCCGACAGGGGAGGCGTCGGACCCTCTAATCAGCCCCAGCATTTT.

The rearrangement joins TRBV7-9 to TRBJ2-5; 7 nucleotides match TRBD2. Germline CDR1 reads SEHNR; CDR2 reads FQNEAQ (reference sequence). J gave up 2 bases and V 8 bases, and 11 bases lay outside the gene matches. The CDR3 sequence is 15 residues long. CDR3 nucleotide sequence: TGTGCCAGCTTTCCGCCTTGGCGGGGGCAAGAGACCCAGTACTTC. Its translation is CASFPPWRGQETQYF.

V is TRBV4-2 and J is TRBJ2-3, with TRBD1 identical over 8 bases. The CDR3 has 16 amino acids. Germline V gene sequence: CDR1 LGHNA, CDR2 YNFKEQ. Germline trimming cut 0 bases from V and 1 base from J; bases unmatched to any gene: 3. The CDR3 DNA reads TGTGCCAGCAGCCAAGAAAGGGGACAGGGCACAGATACGCAGTATTTT. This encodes CASSQERGQGTDTQYF.